A single sample gave rise to the 16 T cell receptor beta chains below, sequenced in a study of early T cells in non-severe SARS-CoV-2 infection. TCRdb re-called the 5' RACE reads with MiXCR, one entry per CDR3 protein. Here the sample spans tens of thousands of distinct CDR3 sequences, around 15% being singletons. The material sequenced was whole blood. The receptors were gathered from an adult who was a healthcare worker with PCR-confirmed SARS-CoV-2 infection or an uninfected control (not recorded which).

To note about this clonotype: A read error may produce the germline difference seen at one junction end. The rearrangement joins TRBV27 to TRBJ1-1; D unresolved. Germline CDR1 reads MNHEY; CDR2 reads SMNVEV (reference sequence). The CDR3 contains 11 residues. The CDR3 nucleotides read TGCGCCAGCAGCCGGGGAGCTGAAGCTTTCTTT. Translation gives CASSRGAEAFF.

This clonotype occurred a few times. This chain links TRBV4-3 with TRBJ2-1; possibly TRBD1 or TRBD2 for D (6 bases each). The CDR3 is 16 amino acids. Germline-derived CDR1 and CDR2 are LGHNA and YSLEER. The ends were cut back, 0 bases at V and 8 bases at J, with 17 bases in the middle. The CDR3 nucleotides read TGCGCCAGCAGCCAAGATCGGTGGGGTAGGGGGGATGAGCAGTTCTTC. Its protein is CASSQDRWGRGDEQFF.

The chain has TRBV20-1 and TRBJ1-1; D gene unclear. The CDR3 spans 11 residues. V was cut by 7 bases and J by 1 base, with 7 bases left in between. Germline V gives CDR1 DFQATT, CDR2 SNEGSKA (reference sequence). The CDR3 nucleotides read TGCAGTGAGGGCAAGAACACTGAAGCTTTCTTT. Its translation: CSEGKNTEAFF.

The table lists this clonotype with a few counts. Compared with germline, one end of the junction differs, possibly owing to a read error. The rearrangement uses TRBV6-1 and TRBJ1-1; 9 bases are a match to TRBD1. The CDR3 totals 19 residues. Germline lookup yields CDR1 MNHNS and CDR2 SASEGT. CDR3 residues: CASSERDPGQGIWNTEAFF. The DNA for the CDR3 is TGTGCCAGCAGTGAAAGAGACCCGGGACAGGGTATTTGGAACACTGAAGCTTTCTTC.

This clonotype was counted a few times. The chain joins TRBV5-6 to TRBJ2-1, with 8 bases identical to TRBD2. Germline CDR1 SGHDT, CDR2 YYEEEE. J was trimmed by 3 bases and V by 1 base; bases with no gene match: 24. There are 22 residues in the CDR3. DNA for the CDR3: TGTGCCAGCAGCTTGATTAGCGGGATTTTTCGCCCGGGCGGACCCCTCTACAATGAGCAGTTCTTC. Translated: CASSLISGIFRPGGPLYNEQFF.

This chain joins TRBV29-1 and TRBJ2-2; maybe TRBD1 (5 bases). The V end was cut by 5 bases, the J end by 6 bases, with 7 bases between. CDR1 is SQVTM, CDR2 ANQGSEA, per germline. This CDR3 is 11 amino acids long. The CDR3 bases are TGCAGCGTTAAAGGGGCCGGGGAGCTGTTTTTT. Protein: CSVKGAGELFF.

This clonotype turned up a few times. The chain carries TRBV3-1 and TRBJ2-5; D gene ambiguous. Trimming stripped 4 bases from V and 5 bases from J, with 5 bases between. The CDR3 has 11 residues. The germline V gene encodes CDR1 LGHDT and CDR2 YNNKEL (reference sequence). The CDR3 is CASSRTETQYF. The CDR3 DNA sequence: TGTGCCAGCAGCCGTACTGAGACCCAGTACTTC.

This clonotype showed up just a few times. V and J are TRBV7-8 and TRBJ2-3; TRBD2 aligns across 10 bases. The CDR3 is made up of 16 amino acids. CDR1 and CDR2 (germline): SGHVS, FQNEAQ. The junction had 4 bases not matched to a gene; V was cut back by 0 bases and J by 4 bases. CDR3 amino acids: CASSLALAGGADTQYF. CDR3 in DNA: TGTGCCAGCAGCTTAGCCTTAGCGGGAGGAGCAGATACGCAGTATTTT.

The gene calls are TRBV28 and TRBJ2-5; D remains ambiguous. Deletions cut 7 bases from V and 0 bases from J, with 9 bases between. Germline CDR1 is MDHEN and CDR2 is SYDVKM. CDR3 length equals 13 residues. The CDR3 loop reads CASTLEDQETQYF. DNA of the CDR3: TGTGCCAGCACGTTAGAAGACCAAGAGACCCAGTACTTC.

This chain connects TRBV9 to TRBJ2-2; TRBD1 is a possible D gene (5 bases). This CDR3 region has 15 residues. CDR1 is SGDLS and CDR2 is YYNGEE in the germline V gene. V was pared by 2 bases and J by 0 bases, with 8 bases between. The CDR3 loop reads CASSVDRSNTGELFF. The CDR3 region has the DNA TGTGCCAGCAGCGTTGACAGATCGAACACCGGGGAGCTGTTTTTT.

This clonotype was detected many times. The V call is TRBV7-6, the J call TRBJ2-1; 10 positions match TRBD1. There are 13 residues in the CDR3. Germline values: CDR1 SGHVS, CDR2 FNYEAQ. V trimming: 6 bases; J trimming: 8 bases; junction bases outside the gene matches: 4. Written as DNA, the CDR3 is TGTGCCAGCAGAGGACAGGGGGAAGATGAGCAGTTCTTC. It specifies CASRGQGEDEQFF.

This clonotype was observed many times. In DNA, the CDR3 is TGTGCCAGCAGTTCGACTAGCCGGAATGAGCAGTTCTTC. As protein: CASSSTSRNEQFF. The chain couples TRBV6-6 to TRBJ2-1; 7 nucleotides align to TRBD2. Germline trimming cut 4 bases from V and 7 bases from J; bases unmatched to any gene: 4. CDR1 is MNHNY and CDR2 is SVGAGI in the germline V gene (reference sequence). The CDR3 is 13 amino acids.

This chain links TRBV20-1 with TRBJ1-2, with D perhaps matching TRBD1 (5 bases). Deletions cut 2 bases from V and 2 bases from J, with 9 bases between. Germline assignment: CDR1 DFQATT and CDR2 SNEGSKA (reference sequence). CDR3 size: 13 residues. DNA of the CDR3: TGCAGTGCTAGAATCAGGGCCAACTATGGCTACACCTTC. Translation: CSARIRANYGYTF.

This clonotype appeared many times. The chain recombines TRBV5-1 with TRBJ2-3; 9 bases line up with TRBD1. V dropped 6 bases and J dropped 3; count of bases not matched to a gene: 5. This CDR3 has 14 amino acids. Germline-derived CDR1 and CDR2 are SGHRS and YFSETQ. CDR3: CASNRDRATDTQYF. The CDR3 DNA reads TGCGCCAGCAACCGGGACAGGGCGACAGATACGCAGTATTTT.

The V and J genes are TRBV27 and TRBJ2-7; TRBD1 is a possible D gene (5 bases). V was pared by 6 bases and J by 3 bases, with 12 bases between. Germline V gene sequence: CDR1 MNHEY, CDR2 SMNVEV (reference sequence). CDR3 length: 13 amino acids. CDR3 loop: CASRRGRDYEQYF. The CDR3 bases are TGTGCCAGCAGGCGAGGCAGGGACTACGAGCAGTACTTC.

This clonotype was seen at least ten times. This chain links TRBV7-2 with TRBJ2-7; 7 bases match TRBD2. The J segment lost 2 bases and the V segment lost 2 bases, leaving 3 bases of the junction unmatched. Germline V CDR1 and CDR2: SGHTA, FQGNSA. This CDR3 comprises 14 residues. Written as DNA, the CDR3 is TGTGCCAGCAGCTTACCTAGCGGTCCCTACGAGCAGTACTTC. The encoded protein is CASSLPSGPYEQYF. Full variable domain (outside the CDR3, taken from reference TRBV7-2 and TRBJ2-7): GAGVSQSPSNKVTEKGKDVELRCDPISGHTALYWYRQSLGQGLEFLIYFQGNSAPDKSGLPSDRFSAERTGGSVSTLTIQRTQQEDSAVYLCASSLPSGPYEQYFGPGTRLTVT.